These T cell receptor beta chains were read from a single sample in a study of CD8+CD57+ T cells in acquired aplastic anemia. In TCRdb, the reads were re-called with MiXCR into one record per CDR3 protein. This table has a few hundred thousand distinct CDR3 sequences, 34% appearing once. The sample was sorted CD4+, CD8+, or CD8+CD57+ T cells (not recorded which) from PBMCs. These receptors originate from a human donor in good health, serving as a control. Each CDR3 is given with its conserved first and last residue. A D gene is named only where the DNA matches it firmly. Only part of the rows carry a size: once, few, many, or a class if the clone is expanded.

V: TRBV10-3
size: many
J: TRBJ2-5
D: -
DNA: TGTGCCATCAGTGAGCTCGGGGTTGAAGAGACCCAGTACTTC
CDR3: CAISELGVEETQYF

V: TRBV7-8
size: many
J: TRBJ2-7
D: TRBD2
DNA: TGTGCCAGCAGCTTAGTGCTAGCGGGACATCACGAGCAGTACTTC
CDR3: CASSLVLAGHHEQYF

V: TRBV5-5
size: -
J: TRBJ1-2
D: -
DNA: TGTGCCAGCAGCTTGAGTACGGGAACTCAGGCCTATGGCTACACCTTC
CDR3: CASSLSTGTQAYGYTF

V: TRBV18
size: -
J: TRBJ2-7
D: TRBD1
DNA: TGTGCCAGCTCACCCCCGGGACAGGCGCTCTACGAGCAGTACTTC
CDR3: CASSPPGQALYEQYF

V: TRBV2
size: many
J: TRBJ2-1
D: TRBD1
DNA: TGTGCCAGCAGAGACGCCGGGACAGGGGAATTCTTC
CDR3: CASRDAGTGEFF

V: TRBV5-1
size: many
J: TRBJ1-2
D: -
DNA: TGCGCCAGCAGCCCTACACCTTACTATGGCTACACCTTC
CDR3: CASSPTPYYGYTF

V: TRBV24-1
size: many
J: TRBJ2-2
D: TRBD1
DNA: TGTGCCACCAGTGACAATTCCAGGGGGTGGGGCACCGGGGAGCTGTTTTTT
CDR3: CATSDNSRGWGTGELFF

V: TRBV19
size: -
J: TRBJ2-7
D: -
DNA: TGTGCCAGTAGTACCTCAGCGGAATACGAGCAGTACTTC
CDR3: CASSTSAEYEQYF

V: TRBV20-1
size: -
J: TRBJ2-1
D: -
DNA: TGCAGTGCTAGAGTGCGGGGCTCCTACAATGAGCAGTTCTTC
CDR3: CSARVRGSYNEQFF

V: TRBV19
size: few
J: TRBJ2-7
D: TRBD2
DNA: TGTGCCAGTAGGGGGGGGACTAGAGTGGTAGAGCAGTACTTC
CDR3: CASRGGTRVVEQYF

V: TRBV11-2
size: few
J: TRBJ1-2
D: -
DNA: TGTGCCAGCAGCCAAAGTTCGGGGGGGGAACTCTATGGCTACACCTTC
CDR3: CASSQSSGGELYGYTF

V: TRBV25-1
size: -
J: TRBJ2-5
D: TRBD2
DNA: TGTGCCAGCAGTGCTAGCGTAGCTAGCGGGGGGGAGACCCAGTACTTC
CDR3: CASSASVASGGETQYF

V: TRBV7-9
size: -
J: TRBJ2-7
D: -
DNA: TGTGCCAGCAGCTTAGCCCTGTTTGAGCAGTACTTC
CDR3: CASSLALFEQYF

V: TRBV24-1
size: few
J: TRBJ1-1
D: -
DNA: TGTGCCACCAGTGAAGGTTGGTACCCCGAGAACACTGAAGCTTTCTTT
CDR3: CATSEGWYPENTEAFF

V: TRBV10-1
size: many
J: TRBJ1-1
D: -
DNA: TGCGCCACCGATGTGGGGGACACTGAAGCTTTCTTT
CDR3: CATDVGDTEAFF

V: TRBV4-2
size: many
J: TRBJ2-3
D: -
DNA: TGTGCCAGCGCAACGTTTGGGCAGGGGAGCACAGATACGCAGTATTTT
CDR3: CASATFGQGSTDTQYF

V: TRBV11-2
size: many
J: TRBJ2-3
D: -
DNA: TGTGCCAGCAAAATTCAAAGGACCCAAGATACGCAGTATTTT
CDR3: CASKIQRTQDTQYF

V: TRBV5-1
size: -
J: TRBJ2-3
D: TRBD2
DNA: TGCGCCAGCAGCTTGACTAGCGGGGGGCCCCCCGGACGAACAGATACGCAGTATTTT
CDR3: CASSLTSGGPPGRTDTQYF

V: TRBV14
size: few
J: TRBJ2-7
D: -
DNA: TGTGCCAGCAGGGAACTGGGGGGAAACACCGAGCAGTACTTC
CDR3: CASRELGGNTEQYF

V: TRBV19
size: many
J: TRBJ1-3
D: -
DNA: TGTGCCAGTAGTATTGGGTGGGGCTCTGGAAACACCATATATTTT
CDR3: CASSIGWGSGNTIYF

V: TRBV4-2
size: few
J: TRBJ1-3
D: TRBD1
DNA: TGTGCCAGCAGCGAAGCGCCGGGACAGAGCTCTGGAAACACCATATATTTT
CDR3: CASSEAPGQSSGNTIYF

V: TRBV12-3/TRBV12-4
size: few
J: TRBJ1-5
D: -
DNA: TGTGCCAGCACCCGGGGACCCTTCCAGCCCCAGCATTTT
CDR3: CASTRGPFQPQHF

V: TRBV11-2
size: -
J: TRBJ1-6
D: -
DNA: TGTGCCAGCAGCTTTATTGATTCACCCCTCCACTTT
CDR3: CASSFIDSPLHF

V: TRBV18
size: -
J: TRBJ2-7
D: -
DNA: TGTGCCAGCTCACCACAGGGTCGCCACGAGCAGTACTTC
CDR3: CASSPQGRHEQYF

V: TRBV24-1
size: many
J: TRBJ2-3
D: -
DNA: TGTGCCACCAGTGATTGGGGACTGGGAAGCACAGATACGCAGTATTTT
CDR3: CATSDWGLGSTDTQYF

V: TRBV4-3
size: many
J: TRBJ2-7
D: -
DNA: TGCGCCAGCAGCCAAGAAGCTCGGGCGGATACCTACGAGCAGTACTTC
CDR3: CASSQEARADTYEQYF

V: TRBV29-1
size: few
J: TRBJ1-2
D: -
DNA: TGCAGCGTTGAACCCCGAGGGGGTAATGGCTACACCTTC
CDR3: CSVEPRGGNGYTF

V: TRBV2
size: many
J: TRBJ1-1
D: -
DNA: TGTGCCAGCAGTAACCTGGGGGTGAACACTGAAGCTTTCTTT
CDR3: CASSNLGVNTEAFF

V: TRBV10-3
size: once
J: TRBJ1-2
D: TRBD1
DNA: TGTGCCATCAGTGAGGAAGGGACAGGGCCCAATAACTATGGCTACACCTTC
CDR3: CAISEEGTGPNNYGYTF

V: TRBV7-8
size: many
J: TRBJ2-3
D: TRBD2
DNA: TGTGCCAGCAGCTTAGGGACAGCGGGGGGGCAAGATACGCAGTATTTT
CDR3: CASSLGTAGGQDTQYF

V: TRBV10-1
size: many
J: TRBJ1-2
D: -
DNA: TGCGCCAGCAGTGAGTCGGTAGGGCCGCACTATGGCTACACCTTC
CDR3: CASSESVGPHYGYTF

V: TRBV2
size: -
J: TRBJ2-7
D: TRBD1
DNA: TGTGCCAGTCGGGACAGGGTAAATTACGAGCAGTACTTC
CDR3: CASRDRVNYEQYF

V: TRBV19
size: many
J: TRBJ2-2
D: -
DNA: TGTGCCAGTAGTATAGCCACTGGGTCCGGGGAGCTGTTTTTT
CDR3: CASSIATGSGELFF

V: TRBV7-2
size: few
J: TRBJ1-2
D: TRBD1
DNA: TGTGCCAGCAGCCCGGACAGGAGGGGCTACACCTTC
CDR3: CASSPDRRGYTF

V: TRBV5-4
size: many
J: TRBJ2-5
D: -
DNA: TGTGCCAGCAGCGTTGGGGGAGGATTGTACCAAGAGACCCAGTACTTC
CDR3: CASSVGGGLYQETQYF

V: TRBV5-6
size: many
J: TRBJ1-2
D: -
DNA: TGTGCCAGCAGCTTGTATCCACAAAAAGGCTACACCTTC
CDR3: CASSLYPQKGYTF

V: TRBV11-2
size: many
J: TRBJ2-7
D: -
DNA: TGTGCCAGCAGCTTAGACAGGGTATGGCAGTACTTC
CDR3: CASSLDRVWQYF

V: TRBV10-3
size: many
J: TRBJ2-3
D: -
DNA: TGTGCCATCAGTGACGGTGGGGGGCCTGTAAATACGCAGTATTTT
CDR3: CAISDGGGPVNTQYF

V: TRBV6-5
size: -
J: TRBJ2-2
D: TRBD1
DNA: TGTGCCAGCAGTTACACCGCCGGGACAGGCATCACCGGGGAGCTGTTTTTT
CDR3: CASSYTAGTGITGELFF

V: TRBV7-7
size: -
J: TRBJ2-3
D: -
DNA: TGTGCTAGCAGCTTCCGAGAAACAGATACGCAGTATTTT
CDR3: CASSFRETDTQYF

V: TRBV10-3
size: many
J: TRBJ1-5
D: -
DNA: TGTGCCATCAGTGAGTCTTTAAGGACAATACTCAATCAGCCCCAGCATTTT
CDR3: CAISESLRTILNQPQHF

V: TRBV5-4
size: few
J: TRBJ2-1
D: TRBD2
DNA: TGTGCCAGCAGCTTGATTGCTAGCGGGAGTTCGAATGAGCAGTTCTTC
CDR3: CASSLIASGSSNEQFF

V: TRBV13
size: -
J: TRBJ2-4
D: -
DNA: TGTGCCAGCAGCAGACAGATAGCCAAAAACATTCAGTACTTC
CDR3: CASSRQIAKNIQYF